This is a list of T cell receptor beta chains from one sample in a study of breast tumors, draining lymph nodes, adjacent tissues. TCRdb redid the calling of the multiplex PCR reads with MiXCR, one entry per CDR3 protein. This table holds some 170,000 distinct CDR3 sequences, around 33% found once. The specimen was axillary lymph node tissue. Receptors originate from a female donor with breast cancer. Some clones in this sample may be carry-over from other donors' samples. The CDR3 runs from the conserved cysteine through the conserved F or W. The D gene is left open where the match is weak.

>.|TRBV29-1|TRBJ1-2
CSVRGAGLANYGYTF
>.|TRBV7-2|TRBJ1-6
CASKAGSLNSPLHF
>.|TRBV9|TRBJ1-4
CASSERGLTNEKLFF
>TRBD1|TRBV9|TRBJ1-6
CASSVAAGGNSPLHF
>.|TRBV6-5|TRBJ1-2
CASSYYPDSNYGYTF
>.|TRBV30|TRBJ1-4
CAWSGGTSGKTVF
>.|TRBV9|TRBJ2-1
CASSSIVSYNEQFF
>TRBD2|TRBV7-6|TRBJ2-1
CASSLAGTSGTHEQFF
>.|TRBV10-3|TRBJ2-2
CATQTTNTGELFF
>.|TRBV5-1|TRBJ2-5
CASASGEDQYF
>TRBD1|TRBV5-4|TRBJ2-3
CASSWGVTGGTDTQYF
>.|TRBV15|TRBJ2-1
CATSREDFHSSWGQFF
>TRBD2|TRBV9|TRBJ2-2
CASSSGGASYNELFF
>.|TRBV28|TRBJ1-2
CASSLGGRPYGYTF
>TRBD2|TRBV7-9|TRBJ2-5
CASSLGKAGGGRSETQYF
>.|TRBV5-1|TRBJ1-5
CASSWTDPTGGTIQPQHF
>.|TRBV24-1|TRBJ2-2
CATSDRNTFTGELFF
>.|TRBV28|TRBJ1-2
CASSPQGYGYTF
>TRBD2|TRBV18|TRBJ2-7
CASSPQSFLDTSGGAWHEQYF
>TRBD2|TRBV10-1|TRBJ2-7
CATLSGLPYEQYF
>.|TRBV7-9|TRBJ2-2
CASSLTFNTGELFF
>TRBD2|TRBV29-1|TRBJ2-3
CSVVGGAVADTQYF
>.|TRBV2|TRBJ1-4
CADGGGEDNEKLFF
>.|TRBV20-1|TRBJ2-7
CSCRDTSSYEQYF
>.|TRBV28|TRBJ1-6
CASRRTYNSPLHF
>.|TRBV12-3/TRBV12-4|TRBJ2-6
CASSFLQGTGANVLTF
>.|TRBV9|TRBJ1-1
CASSVDSLNTESFF
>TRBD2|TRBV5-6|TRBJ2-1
CASSLPGTSGGNEQFF
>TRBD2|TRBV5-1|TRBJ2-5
CASSPGEGRETQYF
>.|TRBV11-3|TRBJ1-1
CASSQTRVAEAFF
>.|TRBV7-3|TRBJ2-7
CASSLGSGYEQYF
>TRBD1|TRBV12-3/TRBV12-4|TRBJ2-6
CASSPENRGRTGANVLTF
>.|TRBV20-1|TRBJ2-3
CSVGSGTSTATQYF
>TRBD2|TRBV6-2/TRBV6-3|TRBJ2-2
CASSYYLAGNTGELFF
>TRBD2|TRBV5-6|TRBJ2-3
CASSVSAGTTDTQYF
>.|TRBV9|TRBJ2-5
CASSPQGAQETQYF
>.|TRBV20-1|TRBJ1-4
CSARDREQGWGEKLFF
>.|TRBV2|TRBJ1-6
CASRKDEGSPLHF
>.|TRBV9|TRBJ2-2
CASGVKGMSGELFF
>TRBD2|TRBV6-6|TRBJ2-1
CASSHRSGSIINEQFF
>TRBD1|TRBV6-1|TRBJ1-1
CASSKTGLNTEAFF
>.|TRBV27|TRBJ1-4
CASSLLGGGEKLLF
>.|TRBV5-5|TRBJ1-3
CASSLGLAGNTIYF
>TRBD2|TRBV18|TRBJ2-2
CASSQGLAGGGTGELFF
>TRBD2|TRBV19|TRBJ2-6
CASSTRTSGTSSGANVLTF
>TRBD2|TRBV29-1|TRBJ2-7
CSVPGTSGYEQYF
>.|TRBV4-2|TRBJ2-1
CASSQEPQGWWYGEQFF
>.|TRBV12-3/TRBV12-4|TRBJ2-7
CASSLVQGYEQYF
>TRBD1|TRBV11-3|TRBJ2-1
CASSDSGGSSYNEQFF
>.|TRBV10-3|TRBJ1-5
CAISPGTSSNQPQHF
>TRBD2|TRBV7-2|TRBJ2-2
CASSLAGAGELFF
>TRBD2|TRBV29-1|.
CSAYDGTTTSGAYEQYF
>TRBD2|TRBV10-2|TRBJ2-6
CASSEGTTFSGANVLTF
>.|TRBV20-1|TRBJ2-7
CSARQVNYEQYF
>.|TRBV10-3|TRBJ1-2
CAISEPPGSYGYTF
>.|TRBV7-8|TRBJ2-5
CASSGGGTGQGRETQYF
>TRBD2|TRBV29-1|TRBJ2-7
CSVAPAGGPYEQYF
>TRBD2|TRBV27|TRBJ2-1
CASSSLAGLINEQFF
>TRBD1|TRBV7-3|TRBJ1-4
CASSLKGTGEKLFF